This T cell receptor beta chain was identified during a study of T cells in Graves' hyperthyroidism and ophthalmopathy. This clonotype was seen a few times. The V segment lost 5 bases and the J segment 8 bases; nucleotides outside the gene matches: 11. This CDR3 contains 15 residues. CDR1 and CDR2 (germline): PRHDT, FYEKMQ (reference sequence). The source material, RNA transcripts, was used to amplify TCR beta CDR3 regions. HTBI primers were used for first-round RT-PCR of the TCR CDR3. TCRdb re-derived calls from the multiplex PCR reads in MiXCR, one entry per CDR3 protein. The sample yields a few hundred thousand distinct CDR3 sequences, approximately 15% seen once.

The clonotype originates from a woman aged 25 to 45 with Graves' hyperthyroidism. The sequencing input was blood. The chain uses TRBV13 and TRBJ2-1; 8 bases fit TRBD1. The DNA for the CDR3 is TGTGCCAGCAGCCCCAGGACAGGGCCAGGCGATGAGCAGTTCTTC. Translating gives CASSPRTGPGDEQFF.